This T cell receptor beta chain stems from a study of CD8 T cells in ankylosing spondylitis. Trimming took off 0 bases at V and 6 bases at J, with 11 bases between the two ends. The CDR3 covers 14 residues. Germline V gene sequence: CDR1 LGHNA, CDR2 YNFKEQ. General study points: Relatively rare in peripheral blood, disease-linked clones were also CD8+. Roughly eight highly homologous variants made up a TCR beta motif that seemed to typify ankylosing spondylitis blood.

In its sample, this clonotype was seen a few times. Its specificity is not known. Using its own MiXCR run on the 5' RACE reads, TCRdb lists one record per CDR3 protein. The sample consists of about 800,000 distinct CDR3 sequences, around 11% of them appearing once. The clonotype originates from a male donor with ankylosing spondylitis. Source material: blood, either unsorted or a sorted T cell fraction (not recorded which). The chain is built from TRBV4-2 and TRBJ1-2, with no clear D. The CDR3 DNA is TGTGCCAGCAGCCAAGATCATGACGGACATGGCTACACCTTC. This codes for CASSQDHDGHGYTF.